The 28 T cell receptor beta chains presented below share a single source sample, sequenced in a study of TIL therapy for anti-PD-1-resistant metastatic lung cancer (dated by TCRdb to about 2021). This sample's time point label indicates: pre-treatment sample, taken before nivolumab and TIL therapy. The baseline tumor samples were excised metastases, mostly pleural nodules or supraclavicular lymph nodes, taken from the same resection that was used to grow TIL. TCR beta CDR3 regions were amplified from genomic DNA with the immunoSEQ v3 hsTCRB kit using bias-controlled multiplex PCR. Here the immuneACCESS table is served through TCRdb, limited to in-frame sequences with V and J called. Missing clones are a known gap in these copies; in checked studies unresolved V genes cover under half, and the rest lacks a known reason. This sample has tens of thousands of clones in its table, and roughly two thirds of those were observed once. The top ten clones comprise around 6.9% of the sample.

The material sequenced was tumor tissue, taken at baseline. Receptors originate from a person aged 25-85 years with non-small cell lung cancer.

This clone is labeled medium-sized. The chain recombines TRBV9 with TRBJ2-2, with D unresolved. The CDR3 runs to 14 residues. The V gene lost 0 bases and the J gene lost 1 base, with 4 bases spanning the gap. Germline CDR1 SGDLS, CDR2 YYNGEE. In DNA form, the CDR3 reads TGTGCCAGCAGCGTAGGGAGGAACACCGGGGAGCTGTTTTTT. Translation gives CASSVGRNTGELFF.

V gene TRBV13 combines with J gene TRBJ1-4; D uncertain. The CDR3 sequence is 12 residues long. Germline CDR1 reads PRHDT; CDR2 reads FYEKMQ (reference sequence). V was shortened by 6 bases and J by 6 bases, with 8 bases between the two germline ends. This CDR3 is CASSSTYEKLFF. The CDR3 DNA is TGTGCCAGCAGTTCGACTTATGAAAAACTGTTTTTT.

The gene calls are TRBV27 and TRBJ2-5; D not resolved. This CDR3 has 14 residues. Germline CDR1 and CDR2: MNHEY and SMNVEV (reference sequence). Deletions cut 3 bases from V and 4 bases from J, with 12 bases between. The CDR3 protein is CASSLSRASETQYF. DNA for the CDR3: TGTGCCAGCAGTTTGAGTAGGGCTTCAGAGACCCAGTACTTC.

V and J are TRBV10-3 and TRBJ2-3, with TRBD1 identical over 9 bases. Germline V lookup: CDR1 ENHRY, CDR2 SYGVKD. The CDR3 extends over 16 amino acids. The V segment lost 3 bases and the J segment 4 bases; nucleotides outside the gene matches: 8. The CDR3 DNA sequence: TGTGCCATCAGTGATCCGGGACAGGGAATGGCAGATACGCAGTATTTT. Encoded protein: CAISDPGQGMADTQYF.

V is TRBV6-5 and J is TRBJ2-5; TRBD1 matches 7 bases. Judging by the DNA end, TRBJ2-7 fits better; the J call may be wrong. Looked up from germline, CDR1 is MNHEY and CDR2 is SVGAGI. The CDR3 has 14 residues. CDR3 residues: CASSLGQTAYEQYF. CDR3 bases: TGTGCCAGCAGTCTGGGACAGACCGCCTACGAGCAGTACTTC.

This clone was found a few times. CDR3 nucleotides: TGTGCCAGCAGTGAAGCGGGCAGGGGGAACATTCAGTACTTC. Translation gives CASSEAGRGNIQYF. The gene calls are TRBV6-1 and TRBJ2-4; 7 nucleotides align to TRBD1. Germline V gene data show CDR1 as MNHNS and CDR2 as SASEGT. The CDR3 loop spans 14 amino acids. Losses at the gene ends were 0 bases for V and 7 bases for J; bases not matched to a gene: 3.

The chain joins TRBV11-3 to TRBJ2-5, with D possibly matching TRBD1 (7 bases). The CDR3 length is 12 residues. Trimming pared 4 bases from V and 5 bases from J, leaving 8 bases between. CDR1 and CDR2 (germline): SGHNT, YENEEA. The CDR3 coding sequence is TGTGCCAGCAGCTCAGGGGGGGAGACCCAGTACTTC. Translated, it gives CASSSGGETQYF. The full variable domain, its missing parts supplied by reference TRBV11-3 and TRBJ2-5, is EAGVVQSPRYKIIEKKQPVAFWCNPISGHNTLYWYLQNLGQGPELLIRYENEEAVDDSQLPKDRFSAERLKGVDSTLKIQPAELGDSAVYLCASSSGGETQYFGPGTRLLVL.

This sequence joins TRBV5-4 and TRBJ1-1; D unresolved. The germline gives CDR1 SGHNT, CDR2 YYREEE (reference sequence). The length of the CDR3 is 13 residues. V lost 1 base to trimming and J lost 0 bases, with 4 bases between them. The DNA for the CDR3 is TGTGCCAGCAGCTTGACAGTGAACACTGAAGCTTTCTTT. As protein: CASSLTVNTEAFF.

This clone was detected only a few times. The rearrangement uses TRBV19 and TRBJ2-3; TRBD1 might be the D (6 bases). Trimming shortened V by 7 bases and J by 8 bases, and 19 bases separated the two germline ends. Germline CDR1 and CDR2: LNHDA and SQIVND (reference sequence). The CDR3 runs to 14 residues. CDR3 protein: CASNLGATGGTQYF. DNA of the CDR3: TGTGCCAGTAACTTGGGGGCCACTGGGGGTACGCAGTATTTT.

This sequence joins TRBV30 and TRBJ2-5, with D possibly matching TRBD1 (5 bases). Trimming pared 0 bases from V and 1 base from J, leaving 9 bases between. CDR1 is GTSNPN, CDR2 SVGIG, per germline (reference sequence). The CDR3 sequence is 14 residues long. CDR3 nucleotide sequence: TGTGCCTGGAGTGTTGTAGGGGTCCAAGAGACCCAGTACTTC. The encoded protein is CAWSVVGVQETQYF.

This clone has only one observation. V is TRBV9 and J is TRBJ1-1; TRBD1 matches 11 bases. There are 17 residues in the CDR3. V shed 4 bases, J shed 0 bases, and the junction held 8 bases outside the gene matches. CDR1 and CDR2 (germline): SGDLS, YYNGEE. This CDR3 reads CASSSDRGRGVNTEAFF. For the CDR3, the DNA is TGTGCCAGCAGCTCGGACAGGGGGCGCGGGGTGAACACTGAAGCTTTCTTT.

The sample holds a few counts of this clone. This chain joins TRBV11-3 and TRBJ2-7; D is undetermined. This CDR3 spans 14 amino acids. The V gene lost 1 base and the J gene lost 0 bases, with 7 bases spanning the gap. CDR1 SGHNT and CDR2 YENEEA come from the germline V gene. Here the CDR3 reads CASSLGQASYEQYF. CDR3 DNA: TGTGCCAGCAGCTTAGGGCAGGCCTCCTACGAGCAGTACTTC.

The rearrangement uses TRBV6-5 and TRBJ2-1; D is perhaps TRBD1 or TRBD2 (5 bases each). V was cut by 10 bases and J by 4 bases, with 17 bases left in between. The CDR3 extends over 14 amino acids. In germline, CDR1 is MNHEY, CDR2 SVGAGI. The CDR3 loop is CAIYRDRDYNEQFF. CDR3 DNA sequence: TGTGCCATATACCGGGACCGAGATTACAATGAGCAGTTCTTC.

This clone was found a few times. The chain carries TRBV19 and TRBJ2-7, with 10 bases fitting TRBD1. Trimming removed 3 bases from V and 1 base from J; junction bases left unmatched: 6. Per the germline V gene, CDR1 is LNHDA and CDR2 is SQIVND (reference sequence). The CDR3 covers 16 residues. The CDR3 coding sequence is TGTGCCAGTAGTATTGGGGACAGGGGTGCATCCTACGAGCAGTACTTC. It specifies CASSIGDRGASYEQYF.

Only one count was recorded for this clone. In nucleotides, the CDR3 is TGTGCCAGCAGCGTAGACGGACATCGCCAAGAGACCCAGTACTTC. Translated: CASSVDGHRQETQYF. V and J are TRBV9 and TRBJ2-5; TRBD1 might be the D (5 bases). CDR1 is SGDLS, CDR2 YYNGEE, per germline. Trimming stripped 0 bases from V and 1 base from J, with 10 bases between. CDR3 length: 15 amino acids.

CDR3: CASRGDRYGYTF. The CDR3 DNA reads TGTGCCAGTAGGGGGGACAGGTATGGCTACACCTTC. The V call is TRBV19, the J call TRBJ1-2; 8 bases align to TRBD1. The CDR3 is made up of 12 amino acids. CDR1 LNHDA and CDR2 SQIVND come from the germline V gene (reference sequence). The V segment lost 6 bases and the J segment 5 bases; nucleotides outside the gene matches: 2. Based on the CDR3 plus reference TRBV19 and TRBJ1-2, the full variable domain is DGGITQSPKYLFRKEGQNVTLSCEQNLNHDAMYWYRQDPGQGLRLIYYSQIVNDFQKGDIAEGYSVSREKKESFPLTVTSAQKNPTAFYLCASRGDRYGYTFGSGTRLTVV.

The chain is built from TRBV10-3 and TRBJ2-1; tentatively, D is TRBD1 (6 bases). The CDR3 is 14 amino acids. The germline gives CDR1 ENHRY, CDR2 SYGVKD. Trimming pared 10 bases from V and 3 bases from J, leaving 16 bases between. CDR3 residues: CANGPDRSYNEQFF. CDR3 sequence (DNA): TGTGCCAACGGCCCCGACAGGAGCTACAATGAGCAGTTCTTC.

This clone was counted a single time. The chain links TRBV9 to TRBJ2-3, with TRBD2 matching 9 bases. With 6 bases clipped from V and 4 bases from J, the junction kept 12 bases outside the gene matches. CDR1 is SGDLS and CDR2 is YYNGEE in the germline V gene. The CDR3 sequence is 16 residues long. CDR3 in DNA: TGTGCCAGCACCGCTTGGGCGGGGGGGCCCTCAGATACGCAGTATTTT. This encodes CASTAWAGGPSDTQYF.

V is TRBV4-2 and J is TRBJ1-4, with no clear D. V dropped 1 base and J dropped 8 bases, with 14 bases sitting between them. This CDR3 has 15 amino acids. Germline CDR1 reads LGHNA; CDR2 reads YNFKEQ. CDR3 DNA: TGTGCCAGCAGCCAAGGGGAAACGGGCGGGGAAAAACTGTTTTTT. Protein sequence: CASSQGETGGEKLFF.

The gene calls are TRBV6-5 and TRBJ1-2; 12 bases are shared with TRBD1. Germline lookup yields CDR1 MNHEY and CDR2 SVGAGI. There are 15 residues in the CDR3. After removal of 0 bases from V and 6 bases from J, the junction contained 2 bases not matched to a gene. The CDR3 sequence is CASSYSGQGADGYTF. CDR3 sequence (DNA): TGTGCCAGCAGTTACTCGGGACAGGGGGCGGATGGCTACACCTTC.

As regards this clone: The germline gene is not matched at one end of the junction; a read error may be the cause. This chain links TRBV7-7 with TRBJ2-6; D is undetermined. The CDR3 extends over 16 amino acids. Germline CDR1 SSHAT, CDR2 FNYEAQ (reference sequence). The CDR3 sequence is CASSLSPSGVANVLTF. CDR3 nucleotide sequence: TGTGCTAGCAGCTTAAGTCCTTCTGGGGTAGCCAACGTCCTGACTTTC.

The chain uses TRBV5-1 and TRBJ2-7; D may be TRBD1 (6 bases). Germline-derived CDR1 and CDR2 are SGHRS and YFSETQ. V was shortened by 4 bases and J by 2 bases, with 16 bases between the two germline ends. This CDR3 contains 15 residues. The CDR3 sequence: CASSGGQPGTYEQYF. As DNA, the CDR3 is TGCGCCAGCAGCGGGGGACAACCAGGTACCTACGAGCAGTACTTC. The full variable domain, its missing parts supplied by reference TRBV5-1 and TRBJ2-7, is KAGVTQTPRYLIKTRGQQVTLSCSPISGHRSVSWYQQTPGQGLQFLFEYFSETQRNKGNFPGRFSGRQFSNSRSEMNVSTLELGDSALYLCASSGGQPGTYEQYFGPGTRLTVT.

The CDR3 loop reads CASSNFIRAIDEQFF. The CDR3 coding sequence is TGTGCCAGCAGCAATTTTATCCGGGCTATCGATGAGCAGTTCTTC. The rearrangement uses TRBV7-9 and TRBJ2-1; D is unclear. The CDR3 length is 15 residues. Trimming shortened V by 5 bases and J by 8 bases, and 19 bases separated the two germline ends. CDR1 SEHNR and CDR2 FQNEAQ come from the germline V gene (reference sequence).

Of note for this clone: At one end the junction does not follow the germline gene, possibly because of a read error. J is TRBJ2-7 and V is TRBV7-2, with D possibly being TRBD1 or TRBD2 (5 bases each). CDR1 is SGHTA and CDR2 is FQGNSA in the germline V gene. The CDR3 extends over 13 amino acids. CDR3 bases: TGTGCCAGCAGCTTAGAACTCCGGGCAGGGACGGCCTTC. Translating it yields CASSLELRAGTAF.

This sequence joins TRBV9 and TRBJ1-3, with TRBD1 matching over 10 bases. The CDR3 loop spans 18 amino acids. Germline-derived CDR1 and CDR2 are SGDLS and YYNGEE. Trimming cost V 2 bases and J 4 bases; bases outside gene matches: 12. The CDR3 coding sequence is TGTGCCAGCAGCGTCAACCTAGCCGGGACAGGGGTCGGAAACACCATATATTTT. This codes for CASSVNLAGTGVGNTIYF.

The sample holds a few counts of this clone. Within the sample, other DNA sequences also encode this same CDR3. The chain uses TRBV18 and TRBJ2-3; 9 bases map to TRBD2. Germline V gene sequence: CDR1 KGHSH, CDR2 LQKENI. There are 14 residues in the CDR3. J was trimmed by 4 bases and V by 1 base; bases with no gene match: 0. This CDR3 is CASSPLAGADTQYF. Written as DNA, the CDR3 is TGTGCCAGCTCACCACTAGCGGGGGCAGATACGCAGTATTTT.

The chain couples TRBV5-1 to TRBJ2-7; D tentatively fits TRBD1 or TRBD2 (5 bases each). The V end was cut by 0 bases, the J end by 3 bases, with 16 bases between. CDR3 size: 16 residues. Germline loops: CDR1 SGHRS, CDR2 YFSETQ. The CDR3 nucleotides read TGCGCCAGCAGCTTGGAGGGACGAAGTAAGATCTACGAGCAGTACTTC. Its translation is CASSLEGRSKIYEQYF.

Regarding this clone: Because the CDR3's place on the DNA is in doubt, the DNA is left out and the CDR3 is given as listed by TCRdb. The gene calls are TRBV21-1 and TRBJ1-3; the table names TRBD1, a call not compared with the DNA. TRBV21-1 is noted as a pseudogene. Both ends counted, the CDR3 spans 18 residues. The CDR3 protein is CASSKWGTGSGTGNTIYF.